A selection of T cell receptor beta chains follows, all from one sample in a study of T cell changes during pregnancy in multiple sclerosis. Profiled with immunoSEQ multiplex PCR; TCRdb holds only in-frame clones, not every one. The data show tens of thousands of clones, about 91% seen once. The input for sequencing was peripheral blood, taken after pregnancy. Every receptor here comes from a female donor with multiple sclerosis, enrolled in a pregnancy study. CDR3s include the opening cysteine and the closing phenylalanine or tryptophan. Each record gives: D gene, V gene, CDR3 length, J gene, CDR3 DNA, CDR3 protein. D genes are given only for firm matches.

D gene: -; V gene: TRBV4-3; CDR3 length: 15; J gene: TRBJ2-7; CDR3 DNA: TGCGCCAGCAGCCAAGATTCTGTCCCTGGGAGCGAGCAGTACTTC; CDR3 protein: CASSQDSVPGSEQYF
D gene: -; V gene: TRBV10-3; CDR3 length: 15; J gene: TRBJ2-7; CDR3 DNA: TGTGCCATCAGTGAAATCCGGGACATCTCCTACGAGCAGTACTTC; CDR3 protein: CAISEIRDISYEQYF
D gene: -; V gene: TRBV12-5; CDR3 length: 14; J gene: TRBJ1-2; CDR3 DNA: TGTGCTAGTGGCTTGGAGGCACAGGGTAGTGGCTACACCTTC; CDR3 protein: CASGLEAQGSGYTF
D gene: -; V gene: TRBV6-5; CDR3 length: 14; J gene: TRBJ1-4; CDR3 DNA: TGTGCCAGCAGTCCCCTTTTACAGAATGAAAAACTGTTTTTT; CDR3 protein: CASSPLLQNEKLFF
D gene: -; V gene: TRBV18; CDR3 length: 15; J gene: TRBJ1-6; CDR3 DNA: TGTGCCAGCTCACCACCCGTAACAGGGAGATCACCCCTCCACTTT; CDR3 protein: CASSPPVTGRSPLHF
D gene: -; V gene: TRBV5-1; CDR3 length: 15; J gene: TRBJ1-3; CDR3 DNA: TGCGCCAGCAGCTTGGATCGGGGAGCTGGAAACACCATATATTTT; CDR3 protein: CASSLDRGAGNTIYF
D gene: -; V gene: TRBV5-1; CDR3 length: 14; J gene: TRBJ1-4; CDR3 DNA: TGCGCCAGCAGCTCGAGCGGGGGTGAGGAAAAACTGTTTTTT; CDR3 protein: CASSSSGGEEKLFF
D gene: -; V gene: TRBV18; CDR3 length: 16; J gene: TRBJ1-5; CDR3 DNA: TGTGCCAGCTCACGGAAGGGGTCGCAGGGCAATCAGCCCCAGCATTTT; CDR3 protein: CASSRKGSQGNQPQHF
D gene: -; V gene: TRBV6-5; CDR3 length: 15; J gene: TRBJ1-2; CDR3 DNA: TGTGCCAGCAGACACAGTACAGGGAGTCTGTATGGCTACACCTTC; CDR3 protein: CASRHSTGSLYGYTF
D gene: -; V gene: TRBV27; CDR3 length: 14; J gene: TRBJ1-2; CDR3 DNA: TGTGCCAGCAGATTAGGGTCTAAGCGGTATGGCTACACCTTC; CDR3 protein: CASRLGSKRYGYTF
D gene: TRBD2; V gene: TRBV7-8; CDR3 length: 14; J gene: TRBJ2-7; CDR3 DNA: TGTGCCAGCAGCTCGGGACTAGCGGGGGACGAGCAGTACTTC; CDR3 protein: CASSSGLAGDEQYF